This T cell receptor (beta chain) was observed in a study of CD8 T cells in ankylosing spondylitis. General study points: According to the report, clones linked to the disease were significantly enriched in matched synovial fluid samples taken from ankylosing spondylitis patients. Earlier reports found some motif variants in synovial fluid and blood in reactive arthritis.

This CDR3 has 17 residues. The trim removed 2 bases at V and 4 bases at J, leaving 7 bases unmatched. Germline V CDR1 and CDR2: KGHSH, LQKENI. Using quantitative 5'-RACE with molecular barcodes, the authors made TCR beta libraries. Using its own MiXCR run on the 5' RACE reads, TCRdb lists one record per CDR3 protein. The sample consists of 230,000 or so distinct CDR3 sequences, roughly a quarter of them appearing once. This clonotype was seen many times. Its antigen is unidentified. The source of this sequence is a male donor with ankylosing spondylitis or in good health (not recorded which). The material sequenced was blood, either unsorted or a sorted T cell fraction (not recorded which). The J gene is TRBJ2-1, the V gene TRBV18; 11 nucleotides match TRBD2. The CDR3 reads CASSPASSGGRYNEQFF. The CDR3 nucleotides are TGTGCCAGCTCACCAGCTTCTAGCGGGGGGAGATACAATGAGCAGTTCTTC.